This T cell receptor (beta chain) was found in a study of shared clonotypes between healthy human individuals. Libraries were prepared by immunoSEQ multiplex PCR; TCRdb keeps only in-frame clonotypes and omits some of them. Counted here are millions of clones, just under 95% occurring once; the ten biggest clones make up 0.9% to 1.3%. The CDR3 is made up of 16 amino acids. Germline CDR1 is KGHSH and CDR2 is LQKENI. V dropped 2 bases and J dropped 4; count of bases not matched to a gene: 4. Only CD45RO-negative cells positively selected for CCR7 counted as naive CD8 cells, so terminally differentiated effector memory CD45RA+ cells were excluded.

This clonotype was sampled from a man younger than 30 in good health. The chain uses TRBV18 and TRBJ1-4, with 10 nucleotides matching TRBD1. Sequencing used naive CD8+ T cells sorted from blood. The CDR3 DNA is TGTGCCAGCTCACCAGAGACAGGGGGCCTTAATGAAAAACTGTTTTTT. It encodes CASSPETGGLNEKLFF.